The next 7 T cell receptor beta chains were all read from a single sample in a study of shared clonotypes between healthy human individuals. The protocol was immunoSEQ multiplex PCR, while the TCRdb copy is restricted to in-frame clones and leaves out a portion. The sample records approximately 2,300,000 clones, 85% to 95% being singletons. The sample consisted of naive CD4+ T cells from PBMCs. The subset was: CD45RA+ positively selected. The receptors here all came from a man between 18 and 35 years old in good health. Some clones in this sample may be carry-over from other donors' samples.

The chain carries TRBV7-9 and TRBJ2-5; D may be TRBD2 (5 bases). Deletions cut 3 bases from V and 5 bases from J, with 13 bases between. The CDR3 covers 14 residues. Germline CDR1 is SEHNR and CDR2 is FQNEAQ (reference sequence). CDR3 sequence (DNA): TGTGCCAGCAGCTTGAGGGAGATTCTGGAGACCCAGTACTTC. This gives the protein CASSLREILETQYF.

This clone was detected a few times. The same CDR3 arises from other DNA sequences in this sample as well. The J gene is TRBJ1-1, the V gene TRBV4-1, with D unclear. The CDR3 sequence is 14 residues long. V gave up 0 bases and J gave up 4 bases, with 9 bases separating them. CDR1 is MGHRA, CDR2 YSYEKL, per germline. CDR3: CASSQDRRGTEAFF. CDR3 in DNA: TGCGCCAGCAGCCAAGATCGGCGTGGCACTGAAGCTTTCTTT.

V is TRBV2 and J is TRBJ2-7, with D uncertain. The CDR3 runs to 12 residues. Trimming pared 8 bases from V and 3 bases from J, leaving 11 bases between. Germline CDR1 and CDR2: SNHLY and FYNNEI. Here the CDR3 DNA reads TGTGCCAGCGCAACGAGTAGCTACGAGCAGTACTTC. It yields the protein CASATSSYEQYF.

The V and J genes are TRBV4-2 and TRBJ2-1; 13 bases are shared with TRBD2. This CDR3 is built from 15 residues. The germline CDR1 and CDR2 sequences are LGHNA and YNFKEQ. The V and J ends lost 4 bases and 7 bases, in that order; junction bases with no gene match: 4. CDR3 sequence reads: CASSRTSGSVNEQFF. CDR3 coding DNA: TGTGCCAGCAGCCGGACTAGCGGGAGTGTAAATGAGCAGTTCTTC.

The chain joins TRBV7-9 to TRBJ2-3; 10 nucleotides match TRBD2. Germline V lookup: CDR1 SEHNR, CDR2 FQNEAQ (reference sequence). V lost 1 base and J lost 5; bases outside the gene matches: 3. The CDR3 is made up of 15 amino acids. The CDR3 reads CASSLGLAGQDTQYF. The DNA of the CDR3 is TGTGCCAGCAGCTTAGGACTAGCGGGCCAAGATACGCAGTATTTT.

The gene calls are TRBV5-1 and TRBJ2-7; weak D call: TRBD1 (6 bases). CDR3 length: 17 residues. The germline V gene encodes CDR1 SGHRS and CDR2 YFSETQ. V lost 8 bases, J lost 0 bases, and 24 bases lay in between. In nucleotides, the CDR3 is TGCGCCAGTGCAAGAGGAATTAACAGGGTGAGCTCCTACGAGCAGTACTTC. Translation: CASARGINRVSSYEQYF.

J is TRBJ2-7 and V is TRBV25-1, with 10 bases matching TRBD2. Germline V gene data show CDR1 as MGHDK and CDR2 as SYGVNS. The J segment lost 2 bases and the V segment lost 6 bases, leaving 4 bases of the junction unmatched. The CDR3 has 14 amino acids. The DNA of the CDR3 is TGTGCCAGCAGGCCAGCGGGAGGGCCCTACGAGCAGTACTTC. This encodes CASRPAGGPYEQYF.